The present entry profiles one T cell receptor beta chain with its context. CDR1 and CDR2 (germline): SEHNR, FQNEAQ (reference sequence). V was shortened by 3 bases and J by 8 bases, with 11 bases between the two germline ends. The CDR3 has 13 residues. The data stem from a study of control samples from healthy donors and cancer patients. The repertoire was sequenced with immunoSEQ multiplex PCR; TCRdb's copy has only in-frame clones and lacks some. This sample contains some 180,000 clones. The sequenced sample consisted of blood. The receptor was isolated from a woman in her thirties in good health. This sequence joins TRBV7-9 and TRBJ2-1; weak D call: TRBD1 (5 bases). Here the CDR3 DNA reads TGTGCCAGCAGCTTCACGCAGGGCGATGAGCAGTTCTTC. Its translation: CASSFTQGDEQFF.